The following is a T cell receptor beta chain sequence with its context. What it recognizes is unknown. The PCR used 60 Vbeta and 13 Jbeta primers. Here immunoSEQ multiplex PCR was the method, and the copy in TCRdb shows in-frame clones only, minus some. This table holds approximately 170,000 clones, roughly 81% found once. This entry belongs to a study of cytomegalovirus exposure and HLA in healthy donors. Study results and caveats: Sequence variants that were highly shared formed a cluster that was likely a sequencing artifact. In a later analysis, a missense DCLRE1C variant was linked to TCR beta V- and J-gene trimming.

The sample taken for sequencing was PBMCs. The origin of this receptor is a man aged 30 to 39 in good health and CMV-seropositive.

The CDR3 nucleotides are TGCAGCGTCCTCACTAGCGGGACCTACTTTAGCACAGATACGCAGTATTTT. This translates into CSVLTSGTYFSTDTQYF. The chain is built from TRBV29-1 and TRBJ2-3; 10 bases align to TRBD2. The V gene's germline CDR1 is SQVTM and CDR2 ANQGSEA. There are 17 residues in the CDR3. The junction had 12 bases not matched to a gene; V was cut back by 6 bases and J by 0 bases.